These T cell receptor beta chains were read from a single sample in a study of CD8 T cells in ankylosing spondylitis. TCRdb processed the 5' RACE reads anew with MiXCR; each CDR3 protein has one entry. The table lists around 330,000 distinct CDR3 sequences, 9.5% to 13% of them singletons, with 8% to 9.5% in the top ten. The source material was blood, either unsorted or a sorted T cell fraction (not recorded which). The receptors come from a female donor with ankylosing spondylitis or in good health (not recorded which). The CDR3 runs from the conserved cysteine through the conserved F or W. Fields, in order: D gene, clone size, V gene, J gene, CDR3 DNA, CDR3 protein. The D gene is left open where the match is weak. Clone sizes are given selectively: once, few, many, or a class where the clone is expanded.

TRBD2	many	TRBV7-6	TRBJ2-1	TGTGCCAGCAGCTTATCGTCCAGCGGGAGGAAGAATGAGCAGTTCTTC	CASSLSSSGRKNEQFF
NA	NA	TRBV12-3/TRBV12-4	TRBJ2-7	TGTGCCAGCAGGCACACGACCCGGGGGTTCCAGGGCGAGCAGTACTTC	CASRHTTRGFQGEQYF
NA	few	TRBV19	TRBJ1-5	TGTGCCAGTACCCTAAGGTCAGTCAATCAGCCCCAGCATTTT	CASTLRSVNQPQHF
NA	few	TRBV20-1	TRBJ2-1	TGCAGTGCTAGAGATGTGGTAGCCTACAATGAGCAGTTCTTC	CSARDVVAYNEQFF
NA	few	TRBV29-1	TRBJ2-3	TGCAGCGTTAGATCGGGATTGACGGATACGCAGTATTTT	CSVRSGLTDTQYF
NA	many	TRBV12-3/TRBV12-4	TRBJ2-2	TGTGCCAGCAGTTCCCACCGGGACTTCACCGGGGAGCTGTTTTTT	CASSSHRDFTGELFF
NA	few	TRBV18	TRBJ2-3	TGTGCCAGCTCACCACCTCAAGGGTACACAGATACGCAGTATTTT	CASSPPQGYTDTQYF
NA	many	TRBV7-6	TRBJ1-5	TGTGCCAGCAGCCAGACAGAGAATAGCAATCAGCCCCAGCATTTT	CASSQTENSNQPQHF
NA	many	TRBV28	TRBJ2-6	TGTGCCAGCAGTTTACCCGTAAGCTCTGGGGCCAACGTCCTGACTTTC	CASSLPVSSGANVLTF
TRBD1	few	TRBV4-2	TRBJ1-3	TGTGCCAGCTCGGAAAGCAGGGGGTCTGGAAACACCATATATTTT	CASSESRGSGNTIYF
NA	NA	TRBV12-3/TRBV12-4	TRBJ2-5	TGTGCCAGCGGTCTGGGGGTTAAAGAGACCCAGTACTTC	CASGLGVKETQYF
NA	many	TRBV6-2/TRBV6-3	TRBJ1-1	TGTGCCAGCAGTTACCTAGGAAGGAAAGAAGCTTTCTTT	CASSYLGRKEAFF
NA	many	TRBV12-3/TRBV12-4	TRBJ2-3	TGTGCCAGCACCATGTTGGGTACTAGCACAGATACGCAGTATTTT	CASTMLGTSTDTQYF
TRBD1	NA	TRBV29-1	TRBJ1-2	TGCAGCGCCGCCCACTGGGACAGGGGGTATGGCTACACCTTC	CSAAHWDRGYGYTF
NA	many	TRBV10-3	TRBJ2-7	TGTGCCGCCTCCAACCCAGGACGGGGCTCCTACGAGCAGTACTTC	CAASNPGRGSYEQYF
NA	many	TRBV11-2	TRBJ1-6	TGTGCCAGCAGCTTGGATACTCGGGGACCCCTCCACTTT	CASSLDTRGPLHF
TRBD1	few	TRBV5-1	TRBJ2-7	TGCGCCAGCAGCCCGACGGGACAGAAGTACGAGCAGTACTTC	CASSPTGQKYEQYF
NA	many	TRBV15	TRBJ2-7	TGTGCCACCAGCAGAGATCTAACTAGCTCCCACGAGCAGTACTTC	CATSRDLTSSHEQYF
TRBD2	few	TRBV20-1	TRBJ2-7	TGCAGTGCCCTCGGGACTAGGTCGACCTACGAGCAGTACTTC	CSALGTRSTYEQYF
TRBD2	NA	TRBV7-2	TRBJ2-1	TGTGCCAGCAGCCTTAGCGGGAGTAGGAGCGTGGTCTACAATGAGCAGTTCTTC	CASSLSGSRSVVYNEQFF
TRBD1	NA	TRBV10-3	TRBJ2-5	TGTGCCATCAGTGACTTAGGACAGGGCAACGTGGAGACCCAGTACTTC	CAISDLGQGNVETQYF
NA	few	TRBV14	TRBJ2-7	TGTGCCAGCAGCCAAGAACCAGGGACCTACGAGCAGTACTTC	CASSQEPGTYEQYF